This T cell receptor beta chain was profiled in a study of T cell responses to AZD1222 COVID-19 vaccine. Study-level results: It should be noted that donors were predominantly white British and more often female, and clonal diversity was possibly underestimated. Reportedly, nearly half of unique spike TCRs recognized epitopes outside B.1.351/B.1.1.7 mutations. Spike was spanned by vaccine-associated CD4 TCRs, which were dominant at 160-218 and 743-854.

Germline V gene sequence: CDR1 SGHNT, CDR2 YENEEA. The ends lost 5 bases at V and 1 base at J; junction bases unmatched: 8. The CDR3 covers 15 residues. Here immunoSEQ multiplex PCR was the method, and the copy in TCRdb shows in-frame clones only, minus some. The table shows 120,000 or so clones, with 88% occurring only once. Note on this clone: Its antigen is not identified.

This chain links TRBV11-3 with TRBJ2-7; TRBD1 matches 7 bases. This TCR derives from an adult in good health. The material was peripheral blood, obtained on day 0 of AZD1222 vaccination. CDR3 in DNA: TGTGCCAGCAGCCTAGTAGGGACAGATTCCTACGAGCAGTACTTC. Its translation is CASSLVGTDSYEQYF.